The text below deals with one T cell receptor beta chain. Profiling relied on immunoSEQ multiplex PCR, and the TCRdb table lists in-frame clones only, not all of them. This sample has 100,000 to 150,000 clones, with approximately 90% found just once. The CDR3 covers 15 residues. Germline V gene data show CDR1 as LGHNT and CDR2 as FRNRAP. Trimming pared 4 bases from V and 3 bases from J, leaving 15 bases between. The sample originates from a study of T cell responses to AZD1222 COVID-19 vaccine. This TCR derives from an adult in good health. The chain combines TRBV12-5 with TRBJ1-1, with D possibly being TRBD1 (6 bases). The source material was peripheral blood, sampled on day 0 of MenACWY control vaccination. In DNA form, the CDR3 reads TGTGCTAGTGGTTGGGGACTTAACAGGGACACTGAAGCTTTCTTT. The encoded protein is CASGWGLNRDTEAFF.